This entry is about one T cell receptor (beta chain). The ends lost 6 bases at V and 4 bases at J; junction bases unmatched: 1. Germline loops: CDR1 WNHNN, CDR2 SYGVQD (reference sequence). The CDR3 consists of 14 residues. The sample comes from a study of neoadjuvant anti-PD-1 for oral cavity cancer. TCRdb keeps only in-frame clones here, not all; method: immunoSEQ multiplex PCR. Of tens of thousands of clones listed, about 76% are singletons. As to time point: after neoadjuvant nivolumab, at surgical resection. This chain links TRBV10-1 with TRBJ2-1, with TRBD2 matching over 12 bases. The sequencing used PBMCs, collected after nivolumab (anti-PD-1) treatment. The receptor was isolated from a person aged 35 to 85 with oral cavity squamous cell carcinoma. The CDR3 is CASSGTSGYNEQFF. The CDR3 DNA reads TGCGCCAGCAGCGGGACTAGCGGGTACAATGAGCAGTTCTTC.